Below are 12 T cell receptor beta chains sequenced from a single sample in a study of T cells in tuberculosis (dated 2018 in TCRdb). Libraries were made using the immunoSEQ multiplex PCR assay. TCRdb limited this immuneACCESS table to in-frame rearrangements with V and J called. A share of clones is missing; checked studies link under half to unresolved V genes, and the rest is unexplained. For this sample the table gives 30,000 to 35,000 clones, of which approximately 93% were detected only once. Clones ranked in the top ten supply about an eighth of the sample. The sample's time point, from its label and the paper: new active TB diagnosis, blood taken before or within 7 days of starting treatment. The sequenced sample was PBMCs, obtained at tuberculosis diagnosis. The receptors come from an adult with tuberculosis.

The CDR3 coding sequence is TGTGCCAGCAGCACAGGACAGGGTGTCTCTGGGGCCAACGTCCTGACTTTC. Translated: CASSTGQGVSGANVLTF. The chain employs TRBV28 and TRBJ2-6; 8 nucleotides match TRBD1. V shed 6 bases, J shed 0 bases, and the junction held 7 bases outside the gene matches. The CDR3 totals 17 residues. Germline assignment: CDR1 MDHEN and CDR2 SYDVKM.

The chain combines TRBV5-6 with TRBJ1-2; D perhaps matches TRBD1 (5 bases). The CDR3 length is 12 residues. CDR1 is SGHDT, CDR2 YYEEEE, per germline. V lost 4 bases and J 5 bases, leaving 9 bases between the germline ends. This chain's CDR3 is CASSLRGYGYTF. DNA of the CDR3: TGTGCCAGCAGCCTTCGGGGGTATGGCTACACCTTC.

The chain uses TRBV6-1 and TRBJ1-2; D call uncertain. Germline V gives CDR1 MNHNS, CDR2 SASEGT. This CDR3 contains 15 residues. V was cut by 8 bases and J by 1 base, with 17 bases left in between. CDR3 residues: CASVTSPGLNYGYTF. DNA of the CDR3: TGTGCCAGCGTGACATCCCCCGGCCTTAACTATGGCTACACCTTC.

The chain joins TRBV19 to TRBJ1-5; D gene uncertain. V lost 2 bases and J lost 6, with 14 bases in between. This CDR3 region has 15 residues. Per the germline V gene, CDR1 is LNHDA and CDR2 is SQIVND (reference sequence). CDR3 region: CASSINGGLGQPQHF. The CDR3 region has the DNA TGTGCCAGTAGTATAAATGGAGGTCTCGGTCAGCCCCAGCATTTT.

This chain joins TRBV5-4 and TRBJ2-1; possible D gene TRBD1, 6 bases. The CDR3 spans 15 residues. The ends were cut back, 4 bases at V and 0 bases at J, with 11 bases in the middle. Germline V CDR1 and CDR2: SGHNT, YYREEE (reference sequence). The CDR3 DNA is TGTGCCAGCAGCACCCCAGGGGACTCCTACAATGAGCAGTTCTTC. Its translation: CASSTPGDSYNEQFF. Drawing the rest from reference TRBV5-4 and TRBJ2-1, the complete variable domain is ETGVTQSPTHLIKTRGQQVTLRCSSQSGHNTVSWYQQALGQGPQFIFQYYREEENGRGNFPPRFSGLQFPNYSSELNVNALELDDSALYLCASSTPGDSYNEQFFGPGTRLTVL.

This sequence joins TRBV7-3 and TRBJ2-3; TRBD2 agrees at 10 bases. The germline gives CDR1 SGHTA, CDR2 FQGTGA. J gave up 4 bases and V 0 bases, and 4 bases lay outside the gene matches. This CDR3 contains 16 residues. The CDR3 DNA is TGTGCCAGCAGCTTAACAGCGGGGGGGCCCGCAGATACGCAGTATTTT. Its translation is CASSLTAGGPADTQYF.

This chain connects TRBV11-2 to TRBJ2-7, with D possibly being TRBD1 (5 bases). The CDR3 consists of 15 residues. Germline-derived CDR1 and CDR2 are SGHAT and FQNNGV. V lost 5 bases and J lost 3, with 17 bases in between. Written as DNA, the CDR3 is TGTGCCAGCAGCCCCCCTCCAGGGATCTTCTACGAGCAGTACTTC. Translated: CASSPPPGIFYEQYF.

This chain connects TRBV5-1 to TRBJ2-7, with a possible D match to TRBD2 (6 bases). The germline V gene has CDR1 SGHRS and CDR2 YFSETQ. The CDR3 sequence is 14 residues long. V was trimmed by 0 bases and J by 2 bases, leaving 9 bases between them. The CDR3 DNA sequence: TGCGCCAGCAGCTTGGAGTCGGGGGCCTACGAGCAGTACTTC. Translated, it gives CASSLESGAYEQYF. The whole variable domain, remainder taken from reference TRBV5-1 and TRBJ2-7, is KAGVTQTPRYLIKTRGQQVTLSCSPISGHRSVSWYQQTPGQGLQFLFEYFSETQRNKGNFPGRFSGRQFSNSRSEMNVSTLELGDSALYLCASSLESGAYEQYFGPGTRLTVT.

V usage is TRBV7-6 and J usage is TRBJ2-7; no clear D gene. CDR3 length: 14 residues. Trimming removed 5 bases from V and 0 bases from J, with 11 bases in between. Germline lookup yields CDR1 SGHVS and CDR2 FNYEAQ. The CDR3 protein is CASSAAEISYEQYF. The CDR3 DNA reads as TGTGCCAGCAGCGCCGCGGAAATCTCCTACGAGCAGTACTTC.

V usage is TRBV30 and J usage is TRBJ2-7; TRBD2 aligns across 7 bases. The CDR3 loop spans 15 amino acids. Looked up from germline, CDR1 is GTSNPN and CDR2 is SVGIG (reference sequence). With V trimmed by 0 bases and J by 3 bases, 8 bases remained unmatched. CDR3 amino acids: CAWSVLGGSGYEQYF. Here the CDR3 DNA reads TGTGCCTGGAGTGTACTGGGAGGGTCGGGCTACGAGCAGTACTTC.

This chain connects TRBV11-1 to TRBJ2-1; possible D gene TRBD1, 6 bases. Per the germline V gene, CDR1 is SGHAT and CDR2 is FQDESV (reference sequence). V lost 5 bases, J lost 7 bases, and 12 bases lay in between. CDR3 length: 13 residues. CDR3 protein: CASSDRQVNEQFF. The DNA of the CDR3 is TGTGCCAGCAGCGATCGACAGGTGAATGAGCAGTTCTTC.

The chain couples TRBV29-1 to TRBJ1-3, with 7 nucleotides matching TRBD1. Looked up from germline, CDR1 is SQVTM and CDR2 is ANQGSEA. The CDR3 spans 15 residues. V lost 8 bases, J lost 2 bases, and 12 bases stayed unmatched. The CDR3 sequence: CSPLGDRDPGNTIYF. The CDR3 DNA reads TGCAGCCCTCTAGGAGACAGGGACCCTGGAAACACCATATATTTT.